This paragraph covers one T cell receptor beta chain sequence. Following a re-call of the 5' RACE reads, TCRdb has one entry per CDR3 protein and lacks DNA. The sample has some 500,000 distinct CDR3 sequences. This specimen belongs to a study of T cells expressing NK-cell markers. About the research overall: Researchers got TCR beta repertoires out of sorted CD3+CD56+NKG2C+, CD3+CD56+NKG2C- and CD3+CD56-NKG2C+ T cells. Out of eight donors sequenced, seven tested HCMV-seropositive and the remaining one seronegative.

CDR1 and CDR2 (germline): MNHNS, SASEGT. CDR3 length: 15 amino acids. The J gene is TRBJ1-1, the V gene TRBV6-1; TCRdb names TRBD1, which stays unverified in the absence of DNA. The sequencing input was blood T cells: a sorted CD56 or NKG2C T cell subset, CD4+ or CD8+ T cells, or bulk PBMC T cells (not recorded which). The clonotype originates from a woman aged 50 to 60 in good health. This chain's CDR3 is CASTLTGGMNTEAFF.